This TCR beta chain derives from a study of T cells in Graves' hyperthyroidism and ophthalmopathy (dated by TCRdb to the late 2010s). About the investigation overall: Peripheral blood samples were taken at the time of initial diagnosis, prior to any treatment. According to the paper, TCR Vbeta CDR3 sequencing was carried out on around 140 peripheral blood samples, which came from 40 to 45 ophthalmopathy, 70 to 80 hyperthyroidism and roughly 17 progressor patients. Prospective prediction of ophthalmopathy was tested in an independent validation cohort consisting of under 20 hyperthyroidism patients and over 15 patients who later progressed to ophthalmopathy. The 80 to 100 discovery patients were randomly divided into training and test sets at a 7:3 ratio. TCR V-J signatures able to tell the groups apart were searched for in a discovery cohort of 90 to 100 patients, of whom about 40 had Graves' ophthalmopathy and around 58 had stable Graves' hyperthyroidism. The study also compared thyroid tissue and blood T-cell repertoires from several Graves' hyperthyroidism patients. After sampling, hyperthyroidism patients received methimazole starting at 30 mg daily, and ophthalmopathy patients received high-dose intravenous methylprednisolone.

Ophthalmopathy patients had moderately to severely active disease, Clinical Activity Score of at least 3, NOSPECS grade of at least 4, and duration under 3 months. The study excluded patients with uncontrolled infections, other autoimmune diseases, pregnancy or lactation. Diagnoses relied on clinical symptoms, serum thyroxine and TRAb, thyroid ultrasound and orbital computed tomography. PBMCs were isolated from about 9 ml of fresh peripheral blood by Ficoll-Paque density gradient centrifugation. Trizol reagent was used to extract total RNA, and RNA quality was then checked on an Agilent 2100 Bioanalyzer. The TCR beta CDR3 regions were amplified from the RNA transcripts. The first round of RT-PCR for the TCR CDR3 was performed with the HTBI primer set and the Qiagen OneStep RT-PCR kit. The libraries were constructed in a second round of multiplex PCR and then size-selected and purified. Paired-end sequencing of the libraries was performed with 100 bp reads on an Illumina HiSeq2000. Processing in the source paper ran as follows. SOAPnuke was used to process the raw data, removing reads that contained adapters or uncalled bases, had a mean Phred below 15, or lacked an exact match to the constant primer or identifier. COPE v1.2.5 was used to merge the high-quality paired reads, and each unique nucleotide sequence was defined as a clonotype. MiTCR v1.1 was used to align the clonotypes against IMGT TRBV, TRBD and TRBJ reference segments. Only V-J combinations with frequency above 0.0001, covering about 99% of repertoires, were analysed. A TCS score was defined as the ratio of F50 (clonal expansion) to E x V (chaos), with BLOSUM62-based TCRdist applied between CDR3 peptides within each V-J. Welch's t-statistics and random forest reduced roughly 530 V-J features to about 12, which were used in a naive Bayes classifier (R e1071). TCRdb reprocessing: public reads trimmed at Q25 with fastp, clones called with MiXCR, in-frame beta chains kept. One record per CDR3 amino acid sequence lists the most common genes and DNA. TCRdb's processing, not the study's, gives the V and J calls here. Counted in this sample were around 240,000 distinct CDR3 sequences; over 15% of them appeared once. Jointly, the top ten make up around 28% of the sample.

The table lists this clonotype with many counts. The clone's antigen remains unknown. Within one base of it there is no much larger clone, and no base qualities were kept. From cysteine to phenylalanine, the CDR3 is 14 amino acids long. Only the CDR3 portion is preserved as DNA: 42 bases, with reading frame beginning at the first base. CDR1 and CDR2 were assigned from the germline V gene as MDHEN and SYDVKM. V and J are trimmed by 5 bases and 9 bases, and the gene matches miss 5 bases of the junction. The research as a whole found: A 13 V-J signature model separated ophthalmopathy from stable hyperthyroidism, with around 91% sensitivity and about 81% specificity in cross-validation and 80%/75% in testing. In validation, the model predicted progression to ophthalmopathy with roughly 66% sensitivity and approximately 72% specificity, a median of approximately 6.7 months before onset. Most expanded thyroid clonotypes (frequency above 0.001) were also detected in blood, suggesting blood repertoires may reflect thyroid immune responses. No statistical method was used to set the sample size in advance, and investigators knew the group allocation.

This TCR was sampled from a woman under 30 with Graves' ophthalmopathy. The chain joins TRBV28 to TRBJ2-1, with 12 middle bases fitting TRBD2. Sequencing input: blood. The sequenced DNA is TGTGCCAGCAGTCTACTAGCGGGAGGCAGTGAGCAGTTCTTC. Translated, this is CASSLLAGGSEQFF.